The 12 T cell receptor beta chains below were found in one sample sequenced in a study of cytomegalovirus exposure and HLA in healthy donors. PCR was performed using 60 Vbeta and 13 Jbeta primers. Sequencing was performed with immunoSEQ multiplex PCR; in TCRdb, only in-frame clones are kept and a portion is missing. This table has 60,000 to 70,000 clones, 60% to 85% appearing once. The sequenced sample was PBMCs. These receptors originate from a male donor in good health and CMV-seropositive.

The V and J genes are TRBV5-1 and TRBJ2-5; no clear D gene. The germline V gene has CDR1 SGHRS and CDR2 YFSETQ. This CDR3 comprises 14 residues. V lost 0 bases and J lost 0, with 6 bases in between. The CDR3, as DNA: TGCGCCAGCAGCTTGGTTTTAGACCAAGAGACCCAGTACTTC. Amino acid sequence: CASSLVLDQETQYF.

J is TRBJ1-5 and V is TRBV19, with 7 nucleotides matching TRBD1. This CDR3 comprises 15 residues. Losses at the gene ends were 5 bases for V and 5 bases for J; bases not matched to a gene: 9. Germline values: CDR1 LNHDA, CDR2 SQIVND (reference sequence). CDR3: CASSLPTGVYQPQHF. DNA of the CDR3: TGTGCCAGTAGTCTTCCCACAGGGGTATATCAGCCCCAGCATTTT.

The chain links TRBV7-3 to TRBJ2-3, with 12 bases lining up with TRBD2. Germline values: CDR1 SGHTA, CDR2 FQGTGA. J gave up 7 bases and V 2 bases, and 7 bases lay outside the gene matches. CDR3 length: 16 residues. CDR3 nucleotide sequence: TGTGCCAGCAGCTTAGCGGCGACTAGCGGGGGCAATACGCAGTATTTT. It encodes CASSLAATSGGNTQYF.

The gene calls are TRBV2 and TRBJ1-1, with D tentatively TRBD1 (5 bases). Trimming pared 4 bases from V and 1 base from J, leaving 7 bases between. Germline V gene sequence: CDR1 SNHLY, CDR2 FYNNEI. This CDR3 is built from 13 residues. The CDR3 DNA sequence: TGTGCCAGCAGTGTAGGGGAGAACACTGAAGCTTTCTTT. As protein: CASSVGENTEAFF.

The chain joins TRBV4-2 to TRBJ2-1; 7 bases map to TRBD2. The CDR3 covers 15 residues. V gave up 3 bases and J gave up 9 bases; unmatched junction bases: 11. Germline assignment: CDR1 LGHNA and CDR2 YNFKEQ. The CDR3 is CASSQLGGVNGEQFF. The CDR3 nucleotides are TGTGCCAGCAGCCAGCTGGGGGGGGTGAACGGTGAGCAGTTCTTC.

The chain carries TRBV4-1 and TRBJ1-4; D perhaps matches TRBD1 (5 bases). CDR3 length equals 17 residues. Germline CDR1 and CDR2: MGHRA and YSYEKL. The V gene lost 6 bases and the J gene lost 0 bases, with 17 bases spanning the gap. The CDR3 is CASSPGGTATTNEKLFF. CDR3 coding DNA: TGCGCCAGCAGTCCGGGGGGGACCGCGACAACTAATGAAAAACTGTTTTTT.

The rearrangement uses TRBV11-2 and TRBJ1-2; D is perhaps TRBD1 (6 bases). Germline V gene sequence: CDR1 SGHAT, CDR2 FQNNGV. The CDR3 sequence is 15 residues long. V was trimmed by 2 bases and J by 4 bases, leaving 14 bases between them. The CDR3 spells CASSLSTGSGYGYTF. The CDR3 DNA is TGTGCCAGCAGCTTATCTACAGGGTCGGGCTATGGCTACACCTTC.

This clone was picked up one time. The chain couples TRBV19 to TRBJ2-1, with TRBD1 matching over 8 bases. The CDR3 length is 13 residues. The germline V gene has CDR1 LNHDA and CDR2 SQIVND (reference sequence). V trimming: 5 bases; J trimming: 10 bases; junction bases outside the gene matches: 7. CDR3 residues: CASSLDRVPEQFF. The DNA of the CDR3 is TGTGCCAGTAGTCTGGACAGGGTACCCGAGCAGTTCTTC.

The chain uses TRBV7-9 and TRBJ1-1, with 8 bases identical to TRBD1. CDR1 is SEHNR and CDR2 is FQNEAQ in the germline V gene (reference sequence). The CDR3 runs to 17 residues. The junction had 17 bases not matched to a gene; V was cut back by 4 bases and J by 7 bases. As DNA, the CDR3 is TGTGCCAGCAGCTCCACATGGTCGGACAGGGTCACTCTTGAAGCTTTCTTT. Protein product: CASSSTWSDRVTLEAFF.

The chain employs TRBV5-8 and TRBJ1-2; 7 bases match TRBD1. Per the germline V gene, CDR1 is SGHTS and CDR2 is YDEGEE. The CDR3 covers 17 residues. V was clipped by 2 bases and J by 5 bases; unmatched bases: 15. The CDR3 DNA is TGTGCCAGCAGCTTTTTCCCCTCGGGACAGATCGTTTATGGCTACACCTTC. As protein: CASSFFPSGQIVYGYTF.

This clone was found once. The chain uses TRBV7-2 and TRBJ1-4; D is unclear. CDR3 length: 16 amino acids. V was trimmed by 0 bases and J by 5 bases, leaving 13 bases between them. Germline-derived CDR1 and CDR2 are SGHTA and FQGNSA. DNA for the CDR3: TGTGCCAGCAGCTTAGCGGCGTGGACTAAGAATGAAAAACTGTTTTTT. The encoded protein is CASSLAAWTKNEKLFF.

The rearrangement links TRBV28 to TRBJ1-1, with D possibly matching TRBD1 (5 bases). From germline, CDR1 is MDHEN and CDR2 SYDVKM. The CDR3 has 16 amino acids. The germline V and J ends were trimmed by 5 bases and 10 bases, with 26 bases remaining between them. The CDR3 DNA follows: TGTGCCAGCAGTCCCCCACCCTCGGGGGGAGGAAAAGGAGCTTTCTTT. Its protein is CASSPPPSGGGKGAFF.